This entry lists 14 T cell receptor beta chains sequenced from one sample in a study of blood T cell repertoires in COVID-19. Sequenced by immunoSEQ multiplex PCR; TCRdb stores in-frame clones only, minus some. The data contain approximately 210,000 clones, 80% to 90% of them singletons. The specimen was peripheral blood. The receptors stem from a woman in her forties or fifties with active or convalescent COVID-19.

J is TRBJ2-1 and V is TRBV5-5; a possible D gene is TRBD2 (6 bases). The CDR3 spans 16 residues. Per the germline V gene, CDR1 is SGHKS and CDR2 is YYEKEE (reference sequence). With 6 bases removed from V and 8 bases from J, the gap between germline ends came to 24 bases. CDR3 nucleotides: TGTGCCAGCACTCATTACGGGGAGGCTAGCAGGCATGAGCAGTTCTTC. Translation gives CASTHYGEASRHEQFF. Full variable domain (rest looked up from reference TRBV5-5 and TRBJ2-1): DAGVTQSPTHLIKTRGQQVTLRCSPISGHKSVSWYQQVLGQGPQFIFQYYEKEERGRGNFPDRFSARQFPNYSSELNVNALLLGDSALYLCASTHYGEASRHEQFFGPGTRLTVL.

This clone was counted a few times. The chain has TRBV28 and TRBJ1-2, with 7 bases lining up with TRBD1. CDR1 and CDR2 from the germline V gene are MDHEN and SYDVKM. With 5 bases clipped from V and 2 bases from J, the junction kept 5 bases outside the gene matches. This CDR3 has 14 residues. CDR3 residues: CASSPTGRNYGYTF. Here the CDR3 DNA reads TGTGCCAGCAGTCCGACAGGGAGAAACTATGGCTACACCTTC.

This CDR3 reads CASSESNSPRGKYNSPLHF. In nucleotides, the CDR3 is TGTGCCAGCAGTGAAAGTAACTCACCGCGGGGAAAGTATAATTCACCCCTCCACTTT. J is TRBJ1-6 and V is TRBV6-1; no definite D call. Trimming took 2 bases from V and 4 from J, leaving 21 bases between them. This CDR3 comprises 19 residues. From germline, CDR1 is MNHNS and CDR2 SASEGT.

In this sample, this clone turned up once. The gene calls are TRBV28 and TRBJ2-1; 7 bases fit TRBD2. The V gene end was trimmed by 5 bases and the J gene end by 0 bases; junction bases not matched to a gene: 4. CDR3 length: 15 amino acids. The germline CDR1 and CDR2 sequences are MDHEN and SYDVKM. CDR3 protein: CASSPAGSSYNEQFF. The CDR3, as DNA: TGTGCCAGCAGTCCAGCGGGGAGCTCCTACAATGAGCAGTTCTTC.

V usage is TRBV6-5 and J usage is TRBJ2-3; a possible D gene is TRBD1 (6 bases). Germline lookup yields CDR1 MNHEY and CDR2 SVGAGI. The V gene lost 7 bases and the J gene lost 6 bases, with 17 bases spanning the gap. The CDR3 covers 14 residues. CDR3 sequence reads: CASTPWGQLDTQYF. Written as DNA, the CDR3 is TGTGCCAGCACCCCATGGGGACAACTGGATACGCAGTATTTT.

The V gene is TRBV5-6, the J gene TRBJ1-4; no reliable D call. The V and J ends lost 4 bases and 3 bases respectively, with 16 bases between them. CDR1 SGHDT and CDR2 YYEEEE come from the germline V gene. The CDR3 is 16 residues long. In DNA form, the CDR3 reads TGTGCCAGCAGCCAATATTCCACAGCTCCTAATGAAAAACTGTTTTTT. Protein product: CASSQYSTAPNEKLFF.

The V and J genes are TRBV19 and TRBJ2-1; 8 nucleotides align to TRBD2. The CDR3 has 14 amino acids. Germline values: CDR1 LNHDA, CDR2 SQIVND (reference sequence). Losses at the gene ends were 4 bases for V and 7 bases for J; bases not matched to a gene: 6. The CDR3: CASSTPGGGNEQFF. CDR3 DNA: TGTGCCAGTAGTACGCCGGGAGGGGGAAATGAGCAGTTCTTC.

The chain combines TRBV6-6 with TRBJ1-2; D unresolved. The CDR3 contains 15 residues. V lost 0 bases, J lost 0 bases, and 8 bases lay in between. Germline CDR1 reads MNHNY; CDR2 reads SVGAGI (reference sequence). CDR3 protein: CASSYSHRANYGYTF. As DNA, the CDR3 is TGTGCCAGCAGTTACTCGCACAGAGCTAACTATGGCTACACCTTC.

The chain combines TRBV24-1 with TRBJ1-2; 10 bases match TRBD1. Germline values: CDR1 KGHDR, CDR2 SFDVKD. The CDR3 runs 14 residues. The V and J ends lost 9 bases and 4 bases, in that order; junction bases with no gene match: 7. CDR3 coding DNA: TGTGCCACCTGTCCGGGACAGGGGTCCTATGGCTACACCTTC. Protein product: CATCPGQGSYGYTF.

The chain joins TRBV6-1 to TRBJ2-5, with 12 bases fitting TRBD2. Germline V gene sequence: CDR1 MNHNS, CDR2 SASEGT. This CDR3 spans 18 amino acids. V dropped 0 bases and J dropped 5; count of bases not matched to a gene: 10. The CDR3 sequence: CASSEARRASGRAETQYF. In DNA form, the CDR3 reads TGTGCCAGCAGTGAAGCGCGTCGAGCTAGCGGGAGGGCGGAGACCCAGTACTTC.

The chain recombines TRBV5-4 with TRBJ2-2; D unresolved. The CDR3 has 15 residues. V was pared by 4 bases and J by 2 bases, with 12 bases between. Germline-derived CDR1 and CDR2 are SGHNT and YYREEE (reference sequence). CDR3 loop: CASSGVAANTGELFF. The DNA of the CDR3 is TGTGCCAGCAGCGGAGTAGCCGCAAACACCGGGGAGCTGTTTTTT.

The table lists this clone with a few counts. The J gene is TRBJ1-6, the V gene TRBV3-1 (or the pseudogene TRBV3-2); tentatively, D is TRBD1 (5 bases). Trimming cost V 1 base and J 7 bases, with 14 bases left between them. Germline V gives CDR1 LGHDT, CDR2 YNNKEL (reference sequence). The CDR3 sequence is 16 residues long. The CDR3 sequence is CASSQAGLQWNSPLHF. For the CDR3, the DNA is TGTGCCAGCAGCCAAGCGGGACTCCAGTGGAATTCACCCCTCCACTTT.

The chain is built from TRBV19 and TRBJ1-1; 9 nucleotides align to TRBD1. The V gene end was trimmed by 3 bases and the J gene end by 8 bases; junction bases not matched to a gene: 13. This CDR3 spans 16 amino acids. Germline lookup yields CDR1 LNHDA and CDR2 SQIVND (reference sequence). CDR3 nucleotide sequence: TGTGCCAGTAGTATGAAGGTTCGACAGGGGGACAGCGAAGCTTTCTTT. Protein sequence: CASSMKVRQGDSEAFF.

This clone has more than one count but fewer than ten. The chain joins TRBV28 to TRBJ2-1, with D possibly TRBD1 on 6 matching bases. Trimming took 6 bases from V and 2 from J, leaving 11 bases between them. This CDR3 is built from 14 residues. CDR1 MDHEN and CDR2 SYDVKM come from the germline V gene. The CDR3 region is CASRDRGAYNEQFF. The DNA for the CDR3 is TGTGCCAGCAGGGACAGAGGAGCCTACAATGAGCAGTTCTTC.